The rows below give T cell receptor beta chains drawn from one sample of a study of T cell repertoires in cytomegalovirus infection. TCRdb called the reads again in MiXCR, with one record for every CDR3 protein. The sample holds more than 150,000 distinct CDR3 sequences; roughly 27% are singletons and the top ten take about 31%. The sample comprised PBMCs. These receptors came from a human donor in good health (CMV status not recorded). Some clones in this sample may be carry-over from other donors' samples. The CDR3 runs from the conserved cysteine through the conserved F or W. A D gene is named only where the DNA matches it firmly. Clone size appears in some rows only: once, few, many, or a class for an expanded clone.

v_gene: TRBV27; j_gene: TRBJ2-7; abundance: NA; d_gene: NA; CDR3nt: TGTGCCAGCAGTCGGGCTATCTCCTACGAGCAGTACTTC; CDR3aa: CASSRAISYEQYF
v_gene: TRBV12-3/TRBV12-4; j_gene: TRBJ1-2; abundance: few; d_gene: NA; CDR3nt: TGTGCCAGCAGTTTATCAGGGAGTTATGGCTACACCTTC; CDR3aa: CASSLSGSYGYTF
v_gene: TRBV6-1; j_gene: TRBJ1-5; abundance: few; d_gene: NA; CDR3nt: TGTGCCAGCAGTGAAGCGGCCGGGACAATCGATCAGCCCCAGCATTTT; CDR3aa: CASSEAAGTIDQPQHF
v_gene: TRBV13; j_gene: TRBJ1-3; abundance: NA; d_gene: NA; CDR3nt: TGTGCCAGCAGCGCCGGGACACCGAACTCTGGAAACACCATATATTTT; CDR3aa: CASSAGTPNSGNTIYF
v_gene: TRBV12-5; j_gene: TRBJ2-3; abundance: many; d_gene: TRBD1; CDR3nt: TGTGCTAGTGGTTCCGGACAGGGTGCAGATACGCAGTATTTT; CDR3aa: CASGSGQGADTQYF
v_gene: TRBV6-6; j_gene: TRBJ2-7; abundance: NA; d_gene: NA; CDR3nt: TGTGCCAGCAGTATTCATATGAGCGAGCAGTACTTC; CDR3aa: CASSIHMSEQYF
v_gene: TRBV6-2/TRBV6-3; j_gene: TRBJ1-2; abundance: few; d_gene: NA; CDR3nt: TGTGCCAGCAGTTTCTCCCTCGTAACCTACACCTTC; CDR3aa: CASSFSLVTYTF
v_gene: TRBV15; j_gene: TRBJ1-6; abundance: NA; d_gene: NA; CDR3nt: TGTGCCACCAGCAGAGAGAGCCTCAGGAGCTCCTATAATTCACCCCTCCACTTT; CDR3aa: CATSRESLRSSYNSPLHF
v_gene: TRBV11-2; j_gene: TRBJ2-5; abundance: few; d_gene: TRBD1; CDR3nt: TGTGCCAGCAGCAATACTCCCGGGACAGGGGAGACCCAGTACTTC; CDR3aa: CASSNTPGTGETQYF
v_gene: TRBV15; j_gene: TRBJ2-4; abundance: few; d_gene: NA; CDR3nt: TGTGCCACCAGCAGAGATGAGGCAGGGAAGGCCAAAAACATTCAGTACTTC; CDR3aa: CATSRDEAGKAKNIQYF
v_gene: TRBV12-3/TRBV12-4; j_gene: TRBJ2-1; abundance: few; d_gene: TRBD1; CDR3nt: TGTGCCAGCAGTTTAGTACAGGGGGGAACCTACAATGAGCAGTTCTTC; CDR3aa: CASSLVQGGTYNEQFF
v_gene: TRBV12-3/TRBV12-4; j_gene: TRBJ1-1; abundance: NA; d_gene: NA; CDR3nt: TGTGCCAGCAGTTTATGGGGGCTGGACACTGAAGCTTTCTTT; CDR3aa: CASSLWGLDTEAFF
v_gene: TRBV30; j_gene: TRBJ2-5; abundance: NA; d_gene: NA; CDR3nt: TGTGCCTGGGCCGACGGGGAGCCCCAAGAGACCCAGTACTTC; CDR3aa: CAWADGEPQETQYF
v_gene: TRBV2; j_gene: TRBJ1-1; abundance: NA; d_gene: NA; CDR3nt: TGTGCCAGCAGTGAAAGGCCGCCGGATCTGAACACTGAAGCTTTCTTT; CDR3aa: CASSERPPDLNTEAFF
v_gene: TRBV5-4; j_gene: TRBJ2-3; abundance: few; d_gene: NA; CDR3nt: TGTGCCAGCAGCTATAAGGGGACAGATACGCAGTATTTT; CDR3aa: CASSYKGTDTQYF
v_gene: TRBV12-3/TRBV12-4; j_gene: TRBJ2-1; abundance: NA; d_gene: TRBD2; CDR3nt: TGTGCCAGCACCCCCTCTAGCGGGGAGTACAATGAGCAGTTCTTC; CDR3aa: CASTPSSGEYNEQFF
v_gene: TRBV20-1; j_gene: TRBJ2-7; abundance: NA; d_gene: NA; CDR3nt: TGCAGTGCTCTCCCTCCTCGGGGAAACTACGAGCAGTACTTC; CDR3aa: CSALPPRGNYEQYF
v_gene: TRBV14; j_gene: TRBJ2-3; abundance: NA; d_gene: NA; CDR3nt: TGTGCCAGCAGCCAAGGCCGGGGGACCACAGATACGCAGTATTTT; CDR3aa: CASSQGRGTTDTQYF
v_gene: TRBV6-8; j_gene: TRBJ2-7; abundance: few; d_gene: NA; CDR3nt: TGTGCCAGCAGGCCCGTGGGGGGCAACGAGCAGTACTTC; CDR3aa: CASRPVGGNEQYF
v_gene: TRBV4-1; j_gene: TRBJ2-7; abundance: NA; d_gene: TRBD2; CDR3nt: TGCGCCAGCAGCCAAGGGGGCGGGGGGGCGTACGAGCAGTACTTC; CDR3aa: CASSQGGGGAYEQYF
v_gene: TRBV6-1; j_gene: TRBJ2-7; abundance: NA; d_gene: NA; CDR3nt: TGTGCCAGCAGTCAAGGACGCTCCGAGCAGTACTTC; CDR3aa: CASSQGRSEQYF
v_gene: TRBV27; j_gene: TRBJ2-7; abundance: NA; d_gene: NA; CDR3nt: TGTGCCAGCGGCCGGCGGCGGTCCTACGAGCAGTACTTC; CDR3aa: CASGRRRSYEQYF
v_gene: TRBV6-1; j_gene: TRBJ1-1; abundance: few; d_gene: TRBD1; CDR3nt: TGTGCCAGCAGGAGGGACAGGGGAAACATTGGCACTGAAGCTTTCTTT; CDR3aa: CASRRDRGNIGTEAFF
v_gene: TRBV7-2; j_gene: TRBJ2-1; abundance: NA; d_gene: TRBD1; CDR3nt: TGTGCCAGCAGCTTAGGAGGACAGGGGGCTTGGGAGCAGTTCTTC; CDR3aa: CASSLGGQGAWEQFF
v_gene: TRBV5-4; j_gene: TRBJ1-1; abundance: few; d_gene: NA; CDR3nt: TGTGCCAGCAGCTTGAAAACCTGGAACACTGAAGCTTTCTTT; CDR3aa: CASSLKTWNTEAFF
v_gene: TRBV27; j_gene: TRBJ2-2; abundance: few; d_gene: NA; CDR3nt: TGTGCCAGTGGTCAGGGGATCGGGGAGCTGTTTTTT; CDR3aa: CASGQGIGELFF
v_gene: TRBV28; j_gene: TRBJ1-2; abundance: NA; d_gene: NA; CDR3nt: TGTGCCAGCAGTTTGGCACGCCCGGGGGGCTATGGCTACACCTTC; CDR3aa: CASSLARPGGYGYTF
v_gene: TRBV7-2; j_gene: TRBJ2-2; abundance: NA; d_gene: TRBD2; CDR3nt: TGTGCCAGCAGCTTAGACGGGGGGGCGTCTACCGGGGAGCTGTTTTTT; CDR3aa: CASSLDGGASTGELFF
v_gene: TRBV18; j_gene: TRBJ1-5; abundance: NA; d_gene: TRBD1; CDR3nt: TGTGCCAGCTCACCGGAAGGGACAGTTAGCAATCAGCCCCAGCATTTT; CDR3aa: CASSPEGTVSNQPQHF
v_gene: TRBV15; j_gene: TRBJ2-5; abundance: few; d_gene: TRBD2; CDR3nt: TGTGCCACCAGCAGAGATGTCGCGGGAGGACAAGAGACCCAGTACTTC; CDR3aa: CATSRDVAGGQETQYF
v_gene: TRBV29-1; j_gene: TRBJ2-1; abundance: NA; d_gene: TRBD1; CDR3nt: TGCAGTGCAGGGGGAAGGTACAATGAGCAGTTCTTC; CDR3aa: CSAGGRYNEQFF
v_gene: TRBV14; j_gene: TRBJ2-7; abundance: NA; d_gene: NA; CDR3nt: TGTGCCAGCAGCCAAGTCGCAGGGTCGAGAGAGCAGTACTTC; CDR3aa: CASSQVAGSREQYF
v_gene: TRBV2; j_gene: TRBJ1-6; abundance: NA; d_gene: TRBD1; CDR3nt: TGTGCCAGCAGGGGGACAGGGGATGCTTCACCCCTCCACTTT; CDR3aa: CASRGTGDASPLHF
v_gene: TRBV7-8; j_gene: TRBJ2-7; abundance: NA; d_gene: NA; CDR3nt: TGTGCCAGCAGCTTAGGGGCACCGGTAGCCTACGAGCAGTACTTC; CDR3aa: CASSLGAPVAYEQYF
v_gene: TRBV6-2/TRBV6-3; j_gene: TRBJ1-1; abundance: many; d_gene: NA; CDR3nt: TGTGCCAGCAGCCCAGACCCAGAAACTGAAGCTTTCTTT; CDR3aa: CASSPDPETEAFF
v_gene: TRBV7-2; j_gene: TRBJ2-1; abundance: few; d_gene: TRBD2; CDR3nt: TGTGCCAGCAGCGCTACTTTGGATAGCGGGGGCTTGCAGTTCTTC; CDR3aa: CASSATLDSGGLQFF
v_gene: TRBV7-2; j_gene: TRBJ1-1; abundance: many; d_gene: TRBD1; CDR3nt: TGTGCCAGCAGCCCCTCGACAGGGGGATATACTGAAGCTTTCTTT; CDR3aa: CASSPSTGGYTEAFF
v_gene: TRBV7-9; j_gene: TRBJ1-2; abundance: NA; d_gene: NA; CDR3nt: TGTGCCAGCAGCCGGACAGATTTCTATGGCTACACCTTC; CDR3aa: CASSRTDFYGYTF
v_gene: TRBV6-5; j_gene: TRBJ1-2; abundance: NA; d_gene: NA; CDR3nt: TGTGCCAGCGATGAAACTTGGCAAGGGCCCGATTCGGGGGGCTACACCTTC; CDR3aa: CASDETWQGPDSGGYTF
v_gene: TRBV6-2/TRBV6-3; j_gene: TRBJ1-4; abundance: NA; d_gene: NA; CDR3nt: TGTGCCAGCAGTCCTACAGGGACAACTAATGAAAAACTGTTTTTT; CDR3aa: CASSPTGTTNEKLFF
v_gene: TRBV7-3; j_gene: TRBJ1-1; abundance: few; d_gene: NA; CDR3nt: TGTGCCAGCAGCTCCGGACCCCCGCAATGGAGCACTGAAGCTTTCTTT; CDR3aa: CASSSGPPQWSTEAFF
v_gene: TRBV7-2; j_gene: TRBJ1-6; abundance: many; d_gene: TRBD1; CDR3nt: TGTGCCATATCACAGGGGGCGAGGAATTCACCCCTCCACTTT; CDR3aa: CAISQGARNSPLHF
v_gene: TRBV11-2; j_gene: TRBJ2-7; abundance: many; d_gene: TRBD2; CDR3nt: TGTGCCAGCAGCCCACTGGGACTAGCGGGGAAAACCTACGAGCAGTACTTC; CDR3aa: CASSPLGLAGKTYEQYF